Listed below are T cell receptor beta chains from one sample, sequenced in a study of T cell responses to AZD1222 COVID-19 vaccine. Data came from immunoSEQ multiplex PCR; TCRdb stores just in-frame clones and leaves some out. The sample includes roughly 93,000 clones, roughly nine tenths of them seen just once. The starting material was peripheral blood, obtained on day 0 of AZD1222 vaccination. The receptor set was obtained from an adult in good health. CDR3s include the opening cysteine and the closing phenylalanine or tryptophan. The D gene is left open where the match is weak.

D,length,V,J,CDR3,DNA
.,13,TRBV3-1/TRBV3-2,TRBJ2-5,CASSQHEVETQYF,TGTGCCAGCAGCCAACACGAAGTGGAGACCCAGTACTTC
TRBD2,14,TRBV9,TRBJ2-1,CASSVVGLDYEQFF,TGTGCCAGCAGCGTAGTCGGACTAGACTATGAGCAGTTCTTC
.,14,TRBV29-1,TRBJ2-7,CSVVDPRGSYEQYF,TGCAGCGTTGTGGACCCGCGGGGCTCCTACGAGCAGTACTTC
.,12,TRBV11-2,TRBJ2-1,CASSPGGNEQFF,TGTGCCAGCAGCCCCGGAGGCAATGAGCAGTTCTTC
TRBD2,16,TRBV11-2,TRBJ2-7,CASSPVLAGGSYEQYF,TGTGCCAGCAGCCCCGTCCTAGCGGGAGGCTCCTACGAGCAGTACTTC
.,13,TRBV7-2,TRBJ2-7,CASSPRGGDEQYF,TGTGCCAGCAGCCCGAGAGGCGGCGACGAGCAGTACTTC
TRBD1,19,TRBV5-8,TRBJ1-3,CASSVLYGGQATSGNTIYF,TGTGCCAGCAGCGTACTCTATGGGGGACAGGCTACCTCTGGAAACACCATATATTTT
.,18,TRBV21-1,TRBJ2-3,CASSKVGLQGVFADTQYF,TGTGCCAGCAGCAAAGTAGGCTTACAGGGGGTCTTCGCAGATACGCAGTATTTT
.,12,TRBV28,TRBJ1-6,CASLQNNSPLHF,TGTGCCAGCTTACAGAATAATTCACCCCTCCACTTT
TRBD1,15,TRBV19,TRBJ2-1,CASSIPGQGLNEQFF,TGTGCCAGTAGTATACCGGGACAGGGTTTGAATGAGCAGTTCTTC
TRBD2,14,TRBV9,TRBJ2-7,CASSVAGASYEQYF,TGTGCCAGCAGCGTGGCGGGAGCTTCCTACGAGCAGTACTTC
TRBD2,15,TRBV5-1,TRBJ2-7,CASSILGLAAYEQYF,TGCGCCAGCAGCATTCTGGGACTAGCGGCCTACGAGCAGTACTTC
TRBD1,15,TRBV15,TRBJ1-1,CATSLDGQGDTEAFF,TGTGCCACCAGCCTTGACGGACAGGGGGACACTGAAGCTTTCTTT
.,13,TRBV5-1,TRBJ2-5,CASSLAETQSQYF,TGCGCCAGCAGCTTGGCCGAGACTCAGTCCCAGTACTTC
TRBD1,14,TRBV6-5,TRBJ1-6,CASSSRQGNSPLHF,TGTGCCAGCAGTTCACGACAGGGGAATTCACCCCTCCACTTT
.,14,TRBV18,TRBJ2-7,CASSPTGTLYEQYF,TGTGCCAGCTCGCCTACAGGGACCCTTTACGAGCAGTACTTC
.,12,TRBV12-5,TRBJ1-1,CASGLGDTEAFF,TGTGCTAGTGGCTTGGGGGACACTGAAGCTTTCTTT